This T cell receptor (beta chain) stems from a study of cytomegalovirus exposure and HLA in healthy donors. Whole-study findings and limits: Specificity for CMV antigens was confirmed in vitro for three of the CMV-associated chains.

PCR involved 60 Vbeta and 13 Jbeta primers. The method was immunoSEQ multiplex PCR; TCRdb's version includes in-frame clones alone and lacks a portion of them. Among approximately 100,000 clones listed, 85% were seen once. Although they were nominally healthy when sampled, donors likely had unrecorded immune exposures. Comment on this clone: Its target is not known.

The germline CDR1 and CDR2 sequences are LNHNV and YYDKDF (reference sequence). Germline trimming cut 8 bases from V and 10 bases from J; bases unmatched to any gene: 12. The CDR3 totals 14 residues. The chain combines TRBV15 with TRBJ2-1, with 9 bases aligning to TRBD1. The clonotype was recovered from a man aged 35-49 years in good health and CMV-seropositive. The sample consisted of PBMCs. The CDR3 DNA is TGTGCCACCTCCCTCCGGGACAGGGATCGGGAGCAGTTCTTC. Translation gives CATSLRDRDREQFF.